This entry lists 10 T cell receptor beta chains sequenced from one sample in a study of OX40 agonist ivuxolimab in advanced cancers. Only in-frame clones appear in the TCRdb table, and some are missing; sequencing was by immunoSEQ multiplex PCR. In the table there are roughly 41,000 clones, approximately 80% of which are singletons. Sequencing used CD4+ or CD8+ T cells sorted from blood, obtained in a trial of the OX40 agonist ivuxolimab. The receptors shown here come from an adult with an advanced solid tumor such as melanoma, head and neck, liver or kidney cancer.

The chain is built from TRBV11-2 and TRBJ1-1; TRBD1 is a possible D gene (5 bases). Germline loops: CDR1 SGHAT, CDR2 FQNNGV. The CDR3 loop spans 15 amino acids. Trimming cost V 4 bases and J 1 base, with 13 bases left between them. CDR3 amino acids: CASSSQGGTNTEAFF. In DNA form, the CDR3 reads TGTGCCAGCAGCTCCCAGGGAGGAACGAACACTGAAGCTTTCTTT. The whole variable domain, remainder taken from reference TRBV11-2 and TRBJ1-1, is EAGVAQSPRYKIIEKRQSVAFWCNPISGHATLYWYQQILGQGPKLLIQFQNNGVVDDSQLPKDRFSAERLKGVDSTLKIQPAKLEDSAVYLCASSSQGGTNTEAFFGQGTRLTVV.

The sample holds many counts of this clone. J is TRBJ1-2 and V is TRBV4-1; a possible D gene is TRBD1 (5 bases). V lost 0 bases to trimming and J lost 4 bases, with 12 bases between them. The germline V gene has CDR1 MGHRA and CDR2 YSYEKL. The CDR3 covers 15 residues. The CDR3 DNA reads TGCGCCAGCAGCCAAGATGCTATAGGGGTCTATGGCTACACCTTC. It is translated as CASSQDAIGVYGYTF.

The chain has TRBV13 and TRBJ2-1; 7 nucleotides match TRBD1. The CDR3 is 14 amino acids. Per germline, CDR1 PRHDT and CDR2 FYEKMQ (reference sequence). V trimming: 4 bases; J trimming: 4 bases; junction bases outside the gene matches: 4. The DNA of the CDR3 is TGTGCCAGCAGCTCGACAGGGAAATACAATGAGCAGTTCTTC. Its protein product is CASSSTGKYNEQFF.

This chain links TRBV28 with TRBJ2-4; D assignment may be TRBD1 or TRBD2 (5 bases each). The germline V gene has CDR1 MDHEN and CDR2 SYDVKM. The CDR3 covers 15 residues. V was clipped by 5 bases and J by 6 bases, with 17 bases between them. The CDR3 DNA reads as TGTGCCAGCAGTCGGGGCGAGCTCGACGTAAACATTCAGTACTTC. This encodes CASSRGELDVNIQYF. The whole variable domain, remainder taken from reference TRBV28 and TRBJ2-4, is DVKVTQSSRYLVKRTGEKVFLECVQDMDHENMFWYRQDPGLGLRLIYFSYDVKMKEKGDIPEGYSVSREKKERFSLILESASTNQTSMYLCASSRGELDVNIQYFGAGTRLSVL.

The rearrangement joins TRBV4-1 to TRBJ2-1; D gene unclear. The CDR3 is 14 amino acids. V was clipped by 2 bases and J by 8 bases, with 13 bases between them. Germline values: CDR1 MGHRA, CDR2 YSYEKL. CDR3 protein: CASSQTERAYEQFF. The CDR3 nucleotides are TGCGCCAGCAGCCAAACCGAACGGGCGTATGAGCAGTTCTTC.

V usage is TRBV2 and J usage is TRBJ2-3; D not resolved. With 3 bases removed from V and 0 bases from J, the gap between germline ends came to 7 bases. Germline CDR1 reads SNHLY; CDR2 reads FYNNEI. The CDR3 has 14 amino acids. The CDR3 DNA reads TGTGCCAGCAGTGATAGAACTAGCACAGATACGCAGTATTTT. As protein: CASSDRTSTDTQYF.

This chain joins TRBV6-6 and TRBJ1-2; tentative D call: TRBD1 (5 bases). V was trimmed by 4 bases and J by 4 bases, leaving 16 bases between them. The CDR3 totals 15 residues. The V gene's germline CDR1 is MNHNY and CDR2 SVGAGI (reference sequence). CDR3 coding DNA: TGTGCCAGCAGTTCCTTAGCGGGGGACGGCTATGGCTACACCTTC. Protein sequence: CASSSLAGDGYGYTF.

This clone was detected only a few times. The chain carries TRBV29-1 and TRBJ2-7, with 9 positions matching TRBD2. The length of the CDR3 is 14 residues. J lost 6 bases, V lost 4 bases, and 10 bases had no gene match. The germline V gene encodes CDR1 SQVTM and CDR2 ANQGSEA. The CDR3 sequence is CSVGGAGLASEQYF. DNA for the CDR3: TGCAGCGTTGGGGGTGCGGGACTAGCCTCCGAGCAGTACTTC.

This clone was seen just once. Other nucleotide sequences from this sample produce the same CDR3. J is TRBJ2-7 and V is TRBV9; D is ambiguous. The CDR3 spans 14 residues. Looked up from germline, CDR1 is SGDLS and CDR2 is YYNGEE. V lost 2 bases to trimming and J lost 3 bases, with 12 bases between them. CDR3 sequence reads: CASSVGRSSYEQYF. CDR3 sequence (DNA): TGTGCCAGCAGCGTCGGACGCTCCAGCTACGAGCAGTACTTC.

The gene calls are TRBV7-9 and TRBJ1-1, with 7 bases lining up with TRBD1. The length of the CDR3 is 16 residues. Germline CDR1 is SEHNR and CDR2 is FQNEAQ (reference sequence). Trimming removed 0 bases from V and 11 bases from J; junction bases left unmatched: 15. CDR3 region: CASSLAQTLTGVPAFF. In DNA form, the CDR3 reads TGTGCCAGCAGCTTAGCGCAAACTCTCACAGGGGTCCCGGCTTTCTTT.